This entry lists 31 T cell receptor beta chains sequenced from one sample in a study of T cells in Graves' hyperthyroidism and ophthalmopathy. The TCR beta CDR3 regions underwent amplification using RNA transcripts as the source. First-round RT-PCR with HTBI primers amplified the TCR CDR3 region. TCRdb re-derived calls from the multiplex PCR reads in MiXCR, one entry per CDR3 protein. There are nearly 750,000 distinct CDR3 sequences in the sample; roughly a third occur only once, and roughly 30% lies in the top ten. Material: blood. The receptor source for this set is a woman aged 40 to 49 with Graves' hyperthyroidism.

This clonotype was seen only a few times. The J gene is TRBJ1-6, the V gene TRBV19; weak D call: TRBD1 (6 bases). Between the trimmed V and J ends, which lost 5 bases and 1 base, there was a span of 24 bases. Germline CDR1 LNHDA, CDR2 SQIVND (reference sequence). The CDR3 sequence is 20 residues long. The CDR3 region has the DNA TGTGCCAGTAGTCCCTCGGACAGAGCATACAGGAGGTCCTATAATTCACCCCTCCACTTT. Protein sequence: CASSPSDRAYRRSYNSPLHF.

V and J are TRBV2 and TRBJ2-3; TRBD1 might be the D (6 bases). CDR3 size: 13 residues. CDR1 is SNHLY, CDR2 FYNNEI, per germline. Trimming took 5 bases from V and 6 from J, leaving 12 bases between them. CDR3 loop: CASSMNRADTQYF. The CDR3 bases are TGTGCCAGCAGTATGAACAGGGCTGATACGCAGTATTTT.

This clonotype was seen repeatedly, ten times or more. The chain recombines TRBV19 with TRBJ1-2; D uncertain. The V end lost 8 bases, the J end lost 3 bases, and 10 bases lay between the germline ends. Germline V CDR1 and CDR2: LNHDA, SQIVND (reference sequence). This CDR3 has 12 residues. The CDR3: CASCDTYYGYTF. As DNA, the CDR3 is TGTGCCAGTTGTGACACTTACTATGGCTACACCTTC.

A word on this clonotype: Here the CDR3 omits its conserved ending phenylalanine or tryptophan, so a read error is the likely source. The chain uses TRBV7-2 and TRBJ1-1; D remains unclear. Trimming removed 5 bases from V and 1 base from J, with 8 bases in between. There are 13 residues in the CDR3. Per germline, CDR1 SGHTA and CDR2 FQGNSA. The CDR3 sequence is CASSGFWNTEAFL. DNA of the CDR3: TGTGCCAGCAGCGGCTTTTGGAACACTGAAGCTTTCCTT.

The V call is TRBV6-6, the J call TRBJ1-3, with D perhaps matching TRBD1 (6 bases). CDR3 length: 15 amino acids. V shed 5 bases and J shed 0 bases, with 11 bases lying between them. CDR1 and CDR2 (germline): MNHNY, SVGAGI (reference sequence). The CDR3 here is CASSLTGYSGNTIYF. As DNA, the CDR3 is TGTGCCAGCAGTCTCACAGGGTACTCTGGAAACACCATATATTTT.

This clonotype has a count of ten or more. The chain uses TRBV4-1 and TRBJ1-1; D is uncertain. This CDR3 region has 12 residues. Trimming pared 0 bases from V and 6 bases from J, leaving 5 bases between. CDR1 is MGHRA, CDR2 YSYEKL, per germline. The CDR3 loop is CASSQDRAEAFF. The CDR3 nucleotides are TGCGCCAGCAGCCAAGATCGGGCTGAAGCTTTCTTT.

This clonotype was observed many times. The chain combines TRBV6-5 with TRBJ2-5; D not resolved. The length of the CDR3 is 13 residues. Trimming shortened V by 2 bases and J by 5 bases, and 9 bases separated the two germline ends. In germline, CDR1 is MNHEY, CDR2 SVGAGI. CDR3 in amino acids: CASSYLQAETQYF. In nucleotides, the CDR3 is TGTGCCAGCAGTTACCTTCAGGCGGAGACCCAGTACTTC.

The rearrangement links TRBV5-5 to TRBJ2-2; the match to TRBD1 covers 7 bases. This CDR3 contains 14 residues. From germline, CDR1 is SGHKS and CDR2 YYEKEE (reference sequence). Losses at the gene ends were 3 bases for V and 3 bases for J; bases not matched to a gene: 2. DNA of the CDR3: TGTGCCAGCAGCTCGGGACAGCACACCGGGGAGCTGTTTTTT. Encoded protein: CASSSGQHTGELFF.

The chain couples TRBV12-3 or TRBV12-4 to TRBJ1-5; no reliable D call. Trimming left V 7 bases short and J 4 bases short, with 11 bases between. This CDR3 is 13 amino acids long. The CDR3 sequence: CASNLAGNQPQHF. DNA for the CDR3: TGTGCCAGCAATCTAGCGGGGAATCAGCCCCAGCATTTT.

This clonotype has just one count. This may be a read error: a much more frequent sequence differs by one nucleotide. The rearrangement joins TRBV7-3 to TRBJ2-7; weak D call: TRBD1 (6 bases). CDR1 and CDR2 (germline): SGHTA, FQGTGA. The CDR3 totals 10 residues. The CDR3 bases are TGTGCCAGCAGCTTAGAAGGACAGAGCTTC. This codes for CASSLEGQSF.

The chain links TRBV6-5 to TRBJ1-2; maybe TRBD1 (5 bases). CDR1 and CDR2 (germline): MNHEY, SVGAGI. V lost 3 bases, J lost 0 bases, and 11 bases lay in between. This CDR3 spans 15 amino acids. The CDR3 coding sequence is TGTGCCAGCAGTTATTTCGGGGCTACTAACTATGGCTACACCTTC. It specifies CASSYFGATNYGYTF.

This chain joins TRBV27 and TRBJ2-7; no clear D gene. Germline CDR1 MNHEY, CDR2 SMNVEV (reference sequence). There are 15 residues in the CDR3. Trimming removed 0 bases at V and 1 base at J, with 10 bases between. In DNA, the CDR3 is TGTGCCAGCAGTTTATCTCGGCCAGGATCCTACGAGCAGTACTTC. Residues: CASSLSRPGSYEQYF.

In its sample, this clonotype was seen many times. The chain couples TRBV13 to TRBJ1-3; 7 nucleotides match TRBD1. The germline gives CDR1 PRHDT, CDR2 FYEKMQ (reference sequence). Germline trimming cut 5 bases from V and 2 bases from J; bases unmatched to any gene: 6. The CDR3 is 15 residues long. For the CDR3, the DNA is TGTGCCAGCAGCACGACAGGGCGGACTGGAAACACCATATATTTT. Protein: CASSTTGRTGNTIYF.

Note on this clonotype: This may come from a read error, since a much larger clone is one base off. The rearrangement links TRBV2 to TRBJ1-2, with 8 bases identical to TRBD1. J was trimmed by 6 bases and V by 6 bases; bases with no gene match: 6. Germline V gives CDR1 SNHLY, CDR2 FYNNEI. The CDR3 runs 13 residues. The CDR3 sequence: CASSSTGENGYTF. The CDR3 nucleotides are TGTGCCAGCAGCTCGACAGGGGAGAATGGCTACACCTTC.

This clonotype turned up a few times. This rearrangement joins TRBV29-1 to TRBJ1-1, with a tentative D call TRBD1 (5 bases). Trimming took 0 bases from V and 4 from J, leaving 12 bases between them. Germline V CDR1 and CDR2: SQVTM, ANQGSEA. This CDR3 is built from 14 residues. CDR3 coding DNA: TGCAGCGTTGAAGATCTTAGGGGAGGCACTGAAGCTTTCTTT. Its translation is CSVEDLRGGTEAFF.

This clonotype appeared a few times. The chain has TRBV19 and TRBJ1-2; D remains ambiguous. This CDR3 is built from 14 residues. The V and J ends lost 10 bases and 1 base respectively, with 16 bases between them. Per the germline V gene, CDR1 is LNHDA and CDR2 is SQIVND (reference sequence). The CDR3 DNA reads as TGTGCCACGAGGAAGGAGCAAAATAACTATGGCTACACCTTC. Its translation is CATRKEQNNYGYTF.

The chain has TRBV7-2 and TRBJ1-2, with D perhaps matching TRBD1 (5 bases). Germline V lookup: CDR1 SGHTA, CDR2 FQGNSA. The germline V and J ends were trimmed by 5 bases and 1 base, with 11 bases remaining between them. The CDR3 is 14 residues long. The CDR3 loop reads CASSGGGSNYGYTF. CDR3 nucleotides: TGTGCCAGCAGCGGGGGAGGGAGTAACTATGGCTACACCTTC.

This clonotype turned up a few times. This rearrangement joins TRBV5-1 to TRBJ2-7; 12 bases match TRBD2. The CDR3 contains 15 residues. Germline CDR1 reads SGHRS; CDR2 reads YFSETQ. The ends lost 4 bases at V and 6 bases at J; junction bases unmatched: 8. In DNA, the CDR3 is TGCGCCAGCAGCCTCGGACTAGCGGGGTTTGGCGAGCAGTACTTC. Encoded protein: CASSLGLAGFGEQYF.

This clonotype showed up many times. This chain uses TRBV7-9 with TRBJ1-4, with 10 bases lining up with TRBD1. Germline trimming cut 5 bases from V and 8 bases from J; bases unmatched to any gene: 8. Germline CDR1 SEHNR, CDR2 FQNEAQ (reference sequence). The CDR3 is made up of 15 amino acids. CDR3 DNA sequence: TGTGCCAGCAGCGCCAGACAGGGGGCGGAGGAAAAACTGTTTTTT. Translated: CASSARQGAEEKLFF.

This clonotype was counted a few times. A clone one base away is much larger, so this may be a read error. The chain couples TRBV12-3 or TRBV12-4 to TRBJ2-7; maybe TRBD1 (6 bases). This CDR3 is built from 12 residues. V was trimmed by 6 bases and J by 3 bases, leaving 9 bases between them. CDR3 nucleotides: TGTGCCAGCAGCCGACAGGTCTACGAGCAGTACTTC. This translates into CASSRQVYEQYF.

On this clonotype: This sequence may be a read error, since a much larger clone differs from it by one base. This chain uses TRBV7-6 with TRBJ2-7; possibly TRBD2 for D (5 bases). Trimming shortened V by 3 bases and J by 5 bases, and 11 bases separated the two germline ends. Germline assignment: CDR1 SGHVS and CDR2 FNYEAQ. The CDR3 has 13 amino acids. The CDR3 DNA follows: TGTGCCAGCAGCTTTCCGGCCGGGAACGAGCAGTACTTC. It codes for CASSFPAGNEQYF.

The CDR3: CASSSTGVGQPQHF. The CDR3 DNA reads as TGTGCCAGCAGTTCGACAGGGGTTGGGCAGCCCCAGCATTTT. The chain is built from TRBV2 and TRBJ1-5; 8 bases map to TRBD1. J was trimmed by 7 bases and V by 5 bases; bases with no gene match: 7. The CDR3 spans 14 residues. Germline V gene sequence: CDR1 SNHLY, CDR2 FYNNEI.

The chain joins TRBV18 to TRBJ1-2, with 10 bases fitting TRBD1. This CDR3 contains 15 residues. After removal of 0 bases from V and 6 bases from J, the junction contained 4 bases not matched to a gene. Per germline, CDR1 KGHSH and CDR2 LQKENI. CDR3 in DNA: TGTGCCAGCTCACCACCGGGACAGGGGATCGATGGCTACACCTTC. Its translation is CASSPPGQGIDGYTF. Full variable domain (rest looked up from reference TRBV18 and TRBJ1-2): NAGVMQNPRHLVRRRGQEARLRCSPMKGHSHVYWYRQLPEEGLKFMVYLQKENIIDESGMPKERFSAEFPKEGPSILRIQQVVRGDSAAYFCASSPPGQGIDGYTFGSGTRLTVV.

This clonotype was recorded many times. This chain links TRBV7-2 with TRBJ1-6; no reliable D call. Germline loops: CDR1 SGHTA, CDR2 FQGNSA. The germline V and J ends were trimmed by 3 bases and 10 bases, with 13 bases remaining between them. CDR3 length: 14 residues. The DNA for the CDR3 is TGTGCCAGCAGCTTGTATAATAAGGGATCACCCCTCCACTTT. It codes for CASSLYNKGSPLHF.

This clonotype was seen many times. This rearrangement joins TRBV7-2 to TRBJ2-7; no firm D call. V dropped 5 bases and J dropped 2 bases, with 10 bases sitting between them. This CDR3 comprises 13 residues. Germline loops: CDR1 SGHTA, CDR2 FQGNSA. The CDR3 DNA sequence: TGTGCCAGCAGCCACATAACAGCCTACGAGCAGTACTTC. Residues: CASSHITAYEQYF.

This clonotype was recorded many times. The rearrangement links TRBV5-1 to TRBJ1-1; tentatively, D is TRBD1 (5 bases). V gave up 7 bases and J gave up 3 bases, with 10 bases separating them. The CDR3 contains 12 residues. Germline V lookup: CDR1 SGHRS, CDR2 YFSETQ. CDR3 sequence: CASGRGDTEAFF. In DNA, the CDR3 is TGCGCCAGCGGTCGAGGGGACACTGAAGCTTTCTTT.

The chain combines TRBV7-8 with TRBJ2-7; weak D call: TRBD1 (6 bases). This CDR3 comprises 15 residues. Germline V gives CDR1 SGHVS, CDR2 FQNEAQ. V shed 5 bases and J shed 3 bases, with 17 bases lying between them. The CDR3 region is CASSRPDRLRYEQYF. In nucleotides, the CDR3 is TGTGCCAGCAGCCGACCCGACAGGTTACGCTACGAGCAGTACTTC.

V gene TRBV9 combines with J gene TRBJ1-3; D gene uncertain. Germline values: CDR1 SGDLS, CDR2 YYNGEE. V lost 3 bases and J 4 bases, leaving 14 bases between the germline ends. The length of the CDR3 is 15 residues. The CDR3, as DNA: TGTGCCAGCAGCGCCGGGGAGGAGAGGGGAAACACCATATATTTT. Protein sequence: CASSAGEERGNTIYF.

This clonotype was seen many times. The chain recombines TRBV29-1 with TRBJ1-1; D gene unclear. Per germline, CDR1 SQVTM and CDR2 ANQGSEA. V lost 7 bases and J lost 0, with 15 bases in between. CDR3 size: 14 residues. The CDR3 bases are TGCAGCGGCTCACGTTTAGCTGTGAACACTGAAGCTTTCTTT. It codes for CSGSRLAVNTEAFF.

This clonotype showed up just a few times. The chain uses TRBV11-2 and TRBJ2-7; unclear D gene. CDR3 size: 14 residues. Trimming removed 0 bases at V and 3 bases at J, with 9 bases between. The V gene's germline CDR1 is SGHAT and CDR2 FQNNGV. The chain's CDR3 is CASSLDWKGYEQYF. Here the CDR3 DNA reads TGTGCCAGCAGCTTAGATTGGAAGGGCTACGAGCAGTACTTC.

This clonotype has only a few counts. The V and J genes are TRBV7-2 and TRBJ1-1; 8 nucleotides agree with TRBD1. After removal of 4 bases from V and 6 bases from J, the junction contained 4 bases not matched to a gene. This CDR3 has 13 residues. Germline assignment: CDR1 SGHTA and CDR2 FQGNSA. CDR3 loop: CASSSQQGAEAFF. The CDR3 DNA is TGTGCCAGCAGCTCCCAACAGGGGGCTGAAGCTTTCTTT.